What follows describes a single T cell receptor beta chain. The antigen remains undetermined. These data belong to a study of cytotoxic CD8 clonotypes in ibrutinib-treated CLL. Study at large: In all, 10 to 11 patients were relapsed/refractory, approximately 15 were treatment-naive and approximately 17 were IGHV unmutated. About 25 partial and 2 complete responses; at median roughly 67 months, around 14 remitted, approximately 12 progressed. Study-level points and caveats: Clonality increased with ibrutinib response but returned toward baseline at progression.

Trimming removed 7 bases from V and 8 bases from J; junction bases left unmatched: 8. This CDR3 comprises 12 residues. Germline values: CDR1 SQVTM, CDR2 ANQGSEA. This table comes from immunoSEQ multiplex PCR, and its TCRdb copy is limited to in-frame clones, with some not included. The top ten hold over 5% of the sample, which has some 310,000 clones, just under 80% seen once. The sample in question was PBMCs, obtained before ibrutinib treatment. The V and J genes are TRBV29-1 and TRBJ1-2; TRBD1 agrees at 9 bases. This sequence was found in a human donor with chronic lymphocytic leukemia. CDR3 sequence reads: CSGRGQGMGYTF. CDR3 DNA sequence: TGCAGCGGAAGAGGACAGGGGATGGGCTACACCTTC. Full variable domain (rest looked up from reference TRBV29-1 and TRBJ1-2): SAVISQKPSRDICQRGTSLTIQCQVDSQVTMMFWYRQQPGQSLTLIATANQGSEATYESGFVIDKFPISRPNLTFSTLTVSNMSPEDSSIYLCSGRGQGMGYTFGSGTRLTVV.